The rows below give T cell receptor beta chains drawn from one sample of a study of blood T cell repertoires in COVID-19. The table came from immunoSEQ multiplex PCR; TCRdb's copy has only in-frame clones and leaves some out. The data show more than 70,000 clones, 86% seen once. The sequencing sample was made of peripheral blood. These receptors were collected from an older man with active or convalescent COVID-19. Each CDR3 is given with its conserved first and last residue. The D gene is left open where the match is weak. Some rows have no size entry. The others give once, few or many, or a class for an expanded clone.

size: NA
V: TRBV5-1
J: TRBJ1-5
D: TRBD1
CDR3: CASSPGQAGQPQHF
DNA: TGCGCCAGCAGCCCCGGACAGGCCGGTCAGCCCCAGCATTTT

size: NA
V: TRBV27
J: TRBJ1-4
D: NA
CDR3: CASSWSRNPNEKLFF
DNA: TGTGCCAGCAGTTGGAGTCGTAACCCTAATGAAAAACTGTTTTTT

size: NA
V: TRBV29-1
J: TRBJ1-1
D: NA
CDR3: CSVGALQGSEAFF
DNA: TGCAGCGTTGGGGCTTTACAGGGATCTGAAGCTTTCTTT

size: NA
V: TRBV6-5
J: TRBJ1-5
D: NA
CDR3: CASSYSGVGSQPQHF
DNA: TGTGCCAGCAGTTACTCCGGGGTGGGGAGTCAGCCCCAGCATTTT

size: NA
V: TRBV5-1
J: TRBJ2-1
D: NA
CDR3: CASSTGESYEQFF
DNA: TGCGCCAGCAGCACCGGGGAGAGCTATGAGCAGTTCTTC

size: NA
V: TRBV29-1
J: TRBJ2-7
D: NA
CDR3: CSVKQVASYEQYF
DNA: TGCAGCGTAAAACAGGTAGCCTCCTACGAGCAGTACTTC

size: NA
V: TRBV29-1
J: TRBJ1-1
D: TRBD1
CDR3: CSVSTGGGITEAFF
DNA: TGCAGCGTTTCGACAGGGGGCGGAATCACTGAAGCTTTCTTT

size: NA
V: TRBV2
J: TRBJ2-7
D: TRBD1
CDR3: CASTGDSYEQYF
DNA: TGTGCCAGTACAGGGGACTCCTACGAGCAGTACTTC

size: few
V: TRBV28
J: TRBJ2-1
D: TRBD2
CDR3: CASSLAGVYNEQFF
DNA: TGTGCCAGCAGTTTAGCGGGAGTTTACAATGAGCAGTTCTTC

size: NA
V: TRBV5-1
J: TRBJ1-1
D: TRBD1
CDR3: CASSVGQGKSNTEAFF
DNA: TGCGCCAGCAGCGTTGGACAGGGAAAGTCGAACACTGAAGCTTTCTTT

size: NA
V: TRBV19
J: TRBJ2-1
D: NA
CDR3: CASSEQGFLNEQFF
DNA: TGTGCCAGTAGTGAACAGGGTTTCTTGAATGAGCAGTTCTTC

size: NA
V: TRBV28
J: TRBJ2-7
D: TRBD2
CDR3: CASSPRGGLAKRGVYEQYF
DNA: TGTGCCAGCAGTCCCCGAGGGGGACTAGCGAAAAGAGGGGTCTACGAGCAGTACTTC

size: NA
V: TRBV13
J: TRBJ2-3
D: TRBD2
CDR3: CASSLKRGDTQYF
DNA: TGTGCCAGCAGCTTAAAGCGGGGAGATACGCAGTATTTT

size: NA
V: TRBV20-1
J: TRBJ2-7
D: TRBD2
CDR3: CSASGRAGEQYF
DNA: TGCAGTGCTAGTGGGAGGGCCGGGGAGCAGTACTTC

size: NA
V: TRBV9
J: TRBJ1-1
D: NA
CDR3: CASSVVGDSTEAFF
DNA: TGTGCCAGCAGCGTAGTTGGGGACTCCACTGAAGCTTTCTTT

size: NA
V: TRBV5-4
J: TRBJ1-5
D: NA
CDR3: CASSPGGNQPQHF
DNA: TGTGCCAGCAGCCCCGGGGGGAATCAGCCCCAGCATTTT

size: once
V: TRBV7-6
J: TRBJ2-3
D: TRBD2
CDR3: CASSSPRTSGYTDTQYF
DNA: TGTGCCAGCAGCTCCCCTCGGACTAGCGGCTACACAGATACGCAGTATTTT

size: NA
V: TRBV27
J: TRBJ2-1
D: NA
CDR3: CASSKAGRTNEQFF
DNA: TGTGCCAGCAGTAAAGCAGGAAGGACAAATGAGCAGTTCTTC

size: NA
V: TRBV7-2
J: TRBJ1-2
D: NA
CDR3: CASSFKGDGNYGYTF
DNA: TGTGCCAGCAGCTTCAAGGGGGACGGGAACTATGGCTACACCTTC

size: NA
V: TRBV10-3
J: TRBJ2-1
D: TRBD2
CDR3: CAISESISGLAGPNEQFF
DNA: TGTGCCATCAGTGAGTCGATTAGCGGGCTAGCGGGGCCCAATGAGCAGTTCTTC

size: NA
V: TRBV7-2
J: TRBJ2-7
D: NA
CDR3: CASSSDRYLFEQYF
DNA: TGTGCCAGCAGCTCTGACAGGTATCTTTTCGAGCAGTACTTC

size: once
V: TRBV6-2/TRBV6-3
J: TRBJ2-1
D: TRBD1
CDR3: CASSQLGQGGRDEQFF
DNA: TGTGCCAGCAGTCAACTAGGACAGGGGGGAAGGGATGAGCAGTTCTTC

size: NA
V: TRBV3-1/TRBV3-2
J: TRBJ2-3
D: NA
CDR3: CASSWTRTDTQYF
DNA: TGTGCCAGCAGCTGGACTCGGACAGATACGCAGTATTTT

size: NA
V: TRBV19
J: TRBJ1-1
D: NA
CDR3: CASRGTPRSEAFF
DNA: TGTGCCAGTAGGGGGACACCAAGGTCTGAAGCTTTCTTT

size: NA
V: TRBV6-5
J: TRBJ2-3
D: NA
CDR3: CASRKVGGADTQYF
DNA: TGTGCCAGCAGAAAAGTGGGAGGAGCAGATACGCAGTATTTT

size: once
V: TRBV30
J: TRBJ2-3
D: TRBD1
CDR3: CAWSRDSGTQYF
DNA: TGTGCCTGGAGCCGGGACAGTGGTACGCAGTATTTT

size: NA
V: TRBV7-2
J: TRBJ2-7
D: TRBD1
CDR3: CASSLGQGTSSYEQYF
DNA: TGTGCCAGCAGCTTAGGACAGGGGACTTCCTCCTACGAGCAGTACTTC

size: NA
V: TRBV18
J: TRBJ1-5
D: NA
CDR3: CASSQASNQPQHF
DNA: TGTGCCAGCTCACAAGCTAGCAATCAGCCCCAGCATTTT